This T cell receptor (beta chain) was found in a study of T cell responses to AZD1222 COVID-19 vaccine. Germline V gene data show CDR1 as SQVTM and CDR2 as ANQGSEA. The CDR3 length is 13 residues. Trimming pared 7 bases from V and 3 bases from J, leaving 15 bases between. Data came from immunoSEQ multiplex PCR; TCRdb stores just in-frame clones and leaves some out. The profile covers about 110,000 clones, with roughly 89% appearing a single time and about 20% taken by the ten largest. The TCR comes from an adult in good health. The rearrangement joins TRBV29-1 to TRBJ1-2, with D possibly TRBD1 on 5 matching bases. The material was peripheral blood, obtained on day 0 of AZD1222 vaccination. CDR3 amino acids: CSAVQGLDYGYTF. The CDR3 region has the DNA TGCAGCGCTGTTCAGGGATTAGACTATGGCTACACCTTC.